This passage covers 23 T cell receptor beta chains from one sample sequenced in a study of PD-1 blockade in mismatch repair-deficient tumors. Assay: immunoSEQ multiplex PCR; the TCRdb copy retains only in-frame clones and omits some. The sample yields 38,000 or so clones, 70% to 90% seen once. Sequenced material: peripheral blood, taken around 75 weeks after starting pembrolizumab. These receptors originate from an adult with mismatch repair-deficient cancer.

The genes are TRBV6-6 and TRBJ2-1, with TRBD1 identical over 8 bases. Trimming removed 3 bases from V and 7 bases from J; junction bases left unmatched: 8. This CDR3 spans 15 amino acids. Germline V gives CDR1 MNHNY, CDR2 SVGAGI (reference sequence). The CDR3, as DNA: TGTGCCAGCAGTTATTTTGGACAGGGTCTGAATGAGCAGTTCTTC. This codes for CASSYFGQGLNEQFF.

This chain links TRBV18 with TRBJ1-3; D is perhaps TRBD1 (5 bases). Deletions cut 6 bases from V and 0 bases from J, with 9 bases between. Germline CDR1 reads KGHSH; CDR2 reads LQKENI. The CDR3 covers 14 residues. The CDR3 protein is CASSTGTSGNTIYF. DNA of the CDR3: TGTGCCAGCTCGACCGGGACCTCTGGAAACACCATATATTTT. Supplemented by reference TRBV18 and TRBJ1-3, the full variable domain reads NAGVMQNPRHLVRRRGQEARLRCSPMKGHSHVYWYRQLPEEGLKFMVYLQKENIIDESGMPKERFSAEFPKEGPSILRIQQVVRGDSAAYFCASSTGTSGNTIYFGEGSWLTVV.

The gene calls are TRBV6-1 and TRBJ1-4; TRBD1 agrees at 8 bases. This CDR3 comprises 14 residues. Per germline, CDR1 MNHNS and CDR2 SASEGT. The J segment lost 8 bases and the V segment lost 7 bases, leaving 9 bases of the junction unmatched. The CDR3, as DNA: TGTGCCAGCACTACGGACAGGGCACGCGAAAAACTGTTTTTT. The encoded protein is CASTTDRAREKLFF.

V is TRBV5-6 and J is TRBJ2-2; 9 bases align to TRBD2. Unmatched junction bases numbered 4, after V lost 0 bases and J lost 4 bases. CDR3 length: 16 residues. Germline-derived CDR1 and CDR2 are SGHDT and YYEEEE. The chain's CDR3 is CASSLVAGGITGELFF. CDR3 nucleotide sequence: TGTGCCAGCAGCTTGGTTGCGGGAGGGATCACCGGGGAGCTGTTTTTT. Based on the CDR3 plus reference TRBV5-6 and TRBJ2-2, the full variable domain is DAGVTQSPTHLIKTRGQQVTLRCSPKSGHDTVSWYQQALGQGPQFIFQYYEEEERQRGNFPDRFSGHQFPNYSSELNVNALLLGDSALYLCASSLVAGGITGELFFGEGSRLTVL.

The gene calls are TRBV5-6 and TRBJ2-7, with 8 bases aligning to TRBD1. This CDR3 has 12 amino acids. CDR1 is SGHDT and CDR2 is YYEEEE in the germline V gene. J gave up 6 bases and V 1 base, and 0 bases lay outside the gene matches. CDR3 coding DNA: TGTGCCAGCAGCTTGCAGGGGGCCGAGCAGTACTTC. Encoded protein: CASSLQGAEQYF. The variable domain in full, with the rest retrieved from reference TRBV5-6 and TRBJ2-7, is DAGVTQSPTHLIKTRGQQVTLRCSPKSGHDTVSWYQQALGQGPQFIFQYYEEEERQRGNFPDRFSGHQFPNYSSELNVNALLLGDSALYLCASSLQGAEQYFGPGTRLTVT.

The genes are TRBV7-2 and TRBJ2-1, with TRBD1 identical over 8 bases. CDR1 SGHTA and CDR2 FQGNSA come from the germline V gene. CDR3 length equals 11 residues. V was clipped by 4 bases and J by 10 bases; unmatched bases: 0. The CDR3 DNA follows: TGTGCCAGCAGCTCAGGGGGCGAGCAGTTCTTC. Residues: CASSSGGEQFF.

This chain connects TRBV19 to TRBJ2-3; the D is unclear. The germline CDR1 and CDR2 sequences are LNHDA and SQIVND (reference sequence). V lost 10 bases to trimming and J lost 0 bases, with 11 bases between them. This CDR3 has 13 residues. This chain's CDR3 is CATQHASTDTQYF. CDR3 DNA: TGTGCCACCCAACATGCTAGCACAGATACGCAGTATTTT. The full variable domain, completed using reference TRBV19 and TRBJ2-3, is DGGITQSPKYLFRKEGQNVTLSCEQNLNHDAMYWYRQDPGQGLRLIYYSQIVNDFQKGDIAEGYSVSREKKESFPLTVTSAQKNPTAFYLCATQHASTDTQYFGPGTRLTVL.

The chain links TRBV5-1 to TRBJ2-3; no definite D call. Germline V gene lookup returns CDR1 SGHRS and CDR2 YFSETQ. Trimming took off 2 bases at V and 0 bases at J, with 7 bases between the two ends. CDR3 length: 14 amino acids. The CDR3 loop is CASSLDLSTDTQYF. CDR3 nucleotides: TGCGCCAGCAGCTTAGATCTGAGCACAGATACGCAGTATTTT.

A few counts support this clone. The chain is built from TRBV6-5 and TRBJ1-1, with TRBD1 matching 8 bases. The CDR3 extends over 14 amino acids. Unmatched junction bases numbered 4, after V lost 5 bases and J lost 2 bases. Germline V gene lookup returns CDR1 MNHEY and CDR2 SVGAGI. CDR3 in DNA: TGTGCCAGCAGTCGGACAGGGCTAAACACTGAAGCTTTCTTT. Translating it yields CASSRTGLNTEAFF.

This chain links TRBV11-2 with TRBJ1-5, with TRBD1 matching 7 bases. The CDR3 sequence is 14 residues long. Germline V gene data show CDR1 as SGHAT and CDR2 as FQNNGV. With 0 bases clipped from V and 9 bases from J, the junction kept 5 bases outside the gene matches. The DNA of the CDR3 is TGTGCCAGCAGCTTAGAAGGGGGCCTAGGGCCCCAGCATTTT. Translating it yields CASSLEGGLGPQHF.

The V call is TRBV19, the J call TRBJ2-7; possible D gene TRBD2, 5 bases. The length of the CDR3 is 16 residues. Germline CDR1 LNHDA, CDR2 SQIVND (reference sequence). V lost 1 base and J 3 bases, leaving 16 bases between the germline ends. The CDR3 reads CASSIARRQEVYEQYF. CDR3 nucleotide sequence: TGTGCCAGTAGTATAGCGAGGAGGCAGGAGGTCTACGAGCAGTACTTC.

This clone was recorded once. The chain combines TRBV11-2 with TRBJ2-1; 7 positions match TRBD1. The CDR3 runs 15 residues. Trimming took 4 bases from V and 10 from J; bases not matched to a gene: 13. The germline V gene has CDR1 SGHAT and CDR2 FQNNGV. CDR3: CASSSPTGFPPEQFF. The DNA of the CDR3 is TGTGCCAGCAGCTCTCCGACAGGGTTTCCCCCGGAGCAGTTCTTC.

The chain links TRBV19 to TRBJ2-1, with D possibly TRBD1 on 6 matching bases. Germline V gene lookup returns CDR1 LNHDA and CDR2 SQIVND (reference sequence). The CDR3 sequence is 15 residues long. Trimming took 1 base from V and 8 from J, leaving 15 bases between them. This CDR3 reads CASSIADRKIYEQFF. The CDR3 DNA reads as TGTGCCAGTAGTATAGCTGACAGGAAGATTTATGAGCAGTTCTTC.

The chain links TRBV30 to TRBJ1-1; D call uncertain. The CDR3 sequence is 12 residues long. Per germline, CDR1 GTSNPN and CDR2 SVGIG (reference sequence). With 2 bases removed from V and 5 bases from J, the gap between germline ends came to 9 bases. This chain's CDR3 is CAWSRKSTEAFF. Here the CDR3 DNA reads TGTGCCTGGAGTCGGAAGTCGACTGAAGCTTTCTTT.

The gene calls are TRBV6-5 and TRBJ2-3; the match to TRBD1 covers 9 bases. Germline CDR1 reads MNHEY; CDR2 reads SVGAGI. V shed 7 bases and J 4 bases; nucleotides not matched to a gene: 9. The CDR3 has 15 residues. This chain's CDR3 is CASISGQGLADTQYF. The CDR3 DNA reads as TGTGCCAGCATTTCCGGACAGGGGTTGGCAGATACGCAGTATTTT.

The chain links TRBV6-5 to TRBJ2-1; D unclear. Germline V gene lookup returns CDR1 MNHEY and CDR2 SVGAGI. The CDR3 is 10 residues long. V was cut by 11 bases and J by 3 bases, with 5 bases left in between. The CDR3 DNA is TGTGCCGCAAACTACAATGAGCAGTTCTTC. Encoded protein: CAANYNEQFF.

The V and J genes are TRBV6-6 and TRBJ2-3, with D hard to call. Germline CDR1 MNHNY, CDR2 SVGAGI (reference sequence). The CDR3 is 12 residues long. Trimming left V 5 bases short and J 6 bases short, with 9 bases between. The CDR3 here is CASSPNTDTQYF. The CDR3 nucleotides are TGTGCCAGCAGTCCCAACACCGATACGCAGTATTTT.

The rearrangement joins TRBV2 to TRBJ2-1; tentatively, D is TRBD1 (6 bases). Germline assignment: CDR1 SNHLY and CDR2 FYNNEI. Between the trimmed V and J ends, which lost 4 bases and 2 bases, there was a span of 9 bases. This CDR3 spans 14 amino acids. DNA of the CDR3: TGTGCCAGCAGTGGACAGGCAGCCTACAATGAGCAGTTCTTC. It is translated as CASSGQAAYNEQFF.

This chain links TRBV6-1 with TRBJ2-2; D possibly corresponds to TRBD1 (6 bases). Trimming cost V 4 bases and J 7 bases, with 10 bases left between them. The germline V gene has CDR1 MNHNS and CDR2 SASEGT. The CDR3 is made up of 13 amino acids. The CDR3 DNA reads as TGTGCCAGCAGTGGCAACAGGGACGGGGAGCTGTTTTTT. It yields the protein CASSGNRDGELFF.

V gene TRBV10-1 combines with J gene TRBJ1-5; no clear D. V shed 9 bases and J shed 0 bases, with 18 bases lying between them. This CDR3 contains 16 residues. Germline CDR1 is WNHNN and CDR2 is SYGVQD (reference sequence). CDR3 sequence (DNA): TGCGCCAGTCTCTTCTTCACAGCTAATAGCAATCAGCCCCAGCATTTT. Protein product: CASLFFTANSNQPQHF.

This sequence joins TRBV5-1 and TRBJ1-2, with 8 nucleotides matching TRBD1. CDR1 is SGHRS and CDR2 is YFSETQ in the germline V gene. This CDR3 comprises 14 residues. Germline trimming cut 0 bases from V and 4 bases from J; bases unmatched to any gene: 2. The CDR3 region is CASSLAQGAYGYTF. The CDR3 bases are TGCGCCAGCAGCTTGGCGCAGGGGGCCTATGGCTACACCTTC. Full variable domain (rest looked up from reference TRBV5-1 and TRBJ1-2): KAGVTQTPRYLIKTRGQQVTLSCSPISGHRSVSWYQQTPGQGLQFLFEYFSETQRNKGNFPGRFSGRQFSNSRSEMNVSTLELGDSALYLCASSLAQGAYGYTFGSGTRLTVV.

V usage is TRBV6-5 and J usage is TRBJ1-2; maybe TRBD1 (5 bases). With 6 bases removed from V and 4 bases from J, the gap between germline ends came to 18 bases. The CDR3 runs to 15 residues. The germline V gene encodes CDR1 MNHEY and CDR2 SVGAGI. This chain's CDR3 is CASSPRGRQLYGYTF. DNA of the CDR3: TGTGCCAGCAGCCCCCGGGGCCGCCAGCTCTATGGCTACACCTTC.

J is TRBJ2-6 and V is TRBV6-1; D not resolved. Trimming stripped 4 bases from V and 0 bases from J, with 1 base between. CDR3 length equals 13 residues. CDR1 is MNHNS and CDR2 is SASEGT in the germline V gene. The CDR3 here is CASSVSGANVLTF. As DNA, the CDR3 is TGTGCCAGCAGTGTCTCTGGGGCCAACGTCCTGACTTTC.